The 2 T cell receptor beta chains listed next were all sequenced from one sample in a study of blood T cell repertoires in COVID-19. Sequencing used immunoSEQ multiplex PCR; TCRdb keeps in-frame clones, though not all of them. The sample includes roughly 200,000 clones, about 76% seen only once; the top ten take more than 6.5%. Sequencing was performed on peripheral blood. The receptors come from a woman between 45 and 65 years old with active or convalescent COVID-19.

This chain connects TRBV5-6 to TRBJ2-1, with 7 bases matching TRBD1. The CDR3 length is 17 residues. Germline values: CDR1 SGHDT, CDR2 YYEEEE. Trimming at V came to 1 base and at J to 0 bases, leaving 7 bases not matched to a gene. The DNA of the CDR3 is TGTGCCAGCAGCTTGTCCCATACAGGGGTCTCCTACAATGAGCAGTTCTTC. This gives the protein CASSLSHTGVSYNEQFF.

The chain links TRBV7-9 to TRBJ1-6; D is undetermined. CDR3 length equals 17 residues. CDR1 SEHNR and CDR2 FQNEAQ come from the germline V gene (reference sequence). Between the trimmed V and J ends, which lost 0 bases and 0 bases, there was a span of 9 bases. The CDR3: CASSLAGQSSYNSPLHF. Written as DNA, the CDR3 is TGTGCCAGCAGCTTAGCTGGGCAAAGCTCCTATAATTCACCCCTCCACTTT.